This T cell receptor (beta chain) is from a study of T cell responses to AZD1222 COVID-19 vaccine. The table came from immunoSEQ multiplex PCR; TCRdb's copy has only in-frame clones and leaves some out. This table has roughly 140,000 clones, around nine tenths appearing once. J lost 3 bases, V lost 2 bases, and 7 bases had no gene match. Germline loops: CDR1 PRHDT, CDR2 FYEKMQ (reference sequence). The length of the CDR3 is 15 residues. Notes on the study in general: Donors skewed white British and female; clonal diversity was possibly underestimated.

Note on this clone: The target antigen is unknown.

V is TRBV13 and J is TRBJ2-7; 7 nucleotides match TRBD2. The receptor was isolated from an adult in good health. Sequenced material: peripheral blood, taken on day 0 of AZD1222 vaccination. The CDR3 sequence is CASSLRAGQSYEQYF. The CDR3 DNA sequence: TGTGCCAGCAGCTTAAGAGCGGGGCAAAGCTACGAGCAGTACTTC. The variable domain in full, completed from reference TRBV13 and TRBJ2-7, reads AAGVIQSPRHLIKEKRETATLKCYPIPRHDTVYWYQQGPGQDPQFLISFYEKMQSDKGSIPDRFSAQQFSDYHSELNMSSLELGDSALYFCASSLRAGQSYEQYFGPGTRLTVT.